Listed here are 26 T cell receptor beta chains from one sample, sequenced in a study of blood T cell repertoires in COVID-19. Repertoires were generated with immunoSEQ multiplex PCR, while TCRdb's copy carries only in-frame clones and drops some. The sample records 200,000 to 300,000 clones, roughly 83% being singletons. The sequenced sample consisted of PBMCs or T cells enriched from blood (not recorded which). Source of these receptors: a woman in her forties or fifties who had recovered from COVID-19.

Only one count was recorded for this clone. CDR3 in amino acids: CASSLAGRIGEKLFF. As DNA, the CDR3 is TGTGCCAGCAGCTTAGCGGGGAGGATCGGGGAAAAACTGTTTTTT. This sequence joins TRBV7-9 and TRBJ1-4; D is ambiguous. CDR3 length: 15 residues. With 0 bases removed from V and 8 bases from J, the gap between germline ends came to 13 bases. Germline V CDR1 and CDR2: SEHNR, FQNEAQ (reference sequence).

The chain carries TRBV14 and TRBJ1-4, with D unclear. There are 13 residues in the CDR3. Germline CDR1 and CDR2: SGHDN and FVKESK. V gave up 0 bases and J gave up 11 bases, with 10 bases separating them. In nucleotides, the CDR3 is TGTGCCAGCAGCCAAGATTTTCGCGTGAAACTGTTTTTT. This sequence encodes CASSQDFRVKLFF. Together with reference TRBV14 and TRBJ1-4, the CDR3 gives the full variable domain: EAGVTQFPSHSVIEKGQTVTLRCDPISGHDNLYWYRRVMGKEIKFLLHFVKESKQDESGMPNNRFLAERTGGTYSTLKVQPAELEDSGVYFCASSQDFRVKLFFGSGTQLSVL.

This rearrangement joins TRBV7-8 to TRBJ2-2, with 7 bases that match TRBD1. Germline loops: CDR1 SGHVS, CDR2 FQNEAQ. This CDR3 has 16 amino acids. The J segment lost 7 bases and the V segment lost 3 bases, leaving 11 bases of the junction unmatched. CDR3 sequence (DNA): TGTGCCAGCAGCTTCACCGGGACAGAGGTCCTCGGGGAGCTGTTTTTT. Residues: CASSFTGTEVLGELFF.

V is TRBV7-2 and J is TRBJ2-7; tentatively, D is TRBD2 (7 bases). Germline CDR1 is SGHTA and CDR2 is FQGNSA. Trimming removed 5 bases from V and 0 bases from J, with 17 bases in between. There are 16 residues in the CDR3. The CDR3 reads CASSPQGGAVSYEQYF. CDR3 nucleotides: TGTGCCAGCAGCCCCCAAGGGGGGGCCGTCTCCTACGAGCAGTACTTC.

This chain links TRBV4-3 with TRBJ1-3; 9 bases line up with TRBD1. The CDR3 length is 16 residues. From germline, CDR1 is LGHNA and CDR2 YSLEER. V trimming: 4 bases; J trimming: 5 bases; junction bases outside the gene matches: 9. CDR3 DNA: TGCGCCAGCAGCCCCCAAAAGGACAGGGGACGAAACACCATATATTTT. Translating it yields CASSPQKDRGRNTIYF.

V gene TRBV6-2 or TRBV6-3 combines with J gene TRBJ2-7; 10 bases map to TRBD2. The J segment lost 5 bases and the V segment lost 0 bases, leaving 7 bases of the junction unmatched. Germline V lookup: CDR1 MNHEY, CDR2 SVGEGT. The CDR3 covers 16 residues. In DNA, the CDR3 is TGTGCCAGCAGTTACTCAGGGACTAGCGTCACCGACGAGCAGTACTTC. Protein sequence: CASSYSGTSVTDEQYF.

The gene calls are TRBV5-4 and TRBJ2-5; D is uncertain. The CDR3 consists of 14 residues. CDR1 is SGHNT, CDR2 YYREEE, per germline (reference sequence). V was clipped by 0 bases and J by 5 bases, with 11 bases between them. This CDR3 is CASSLADRVETQYF. CDR3 nucleotide sequence: TGTGCCAGCAGCTTGGCCGATCGGGTTGAGACCCAGTACTTC.

The chain joins TRBV5-8 to TRBJ1-5; the match to TRBD1 covers 7 bases. V trimming: 0 bases; J trimming: 7 bases; junction bases outside the gene matches: 7. Germline loops: CDR1 SGHTS, CDR2 YDEGEE. The CDR3 extends over 15 amino acids. CDR3 sequence: CASSLAGQDWQPQHF. The CDR3 coding sequence is TGTGCCAGCAGCTTGGCAGGACAGGATTGGCAGCCCCAGCATTTT.

The chain uses TRBV5-5 and TRBJ1-3, with TRBD1 as a possible D gene (5 bases). The V end lost 5 bases, the J end lost 9 bases, and 15 bases lay between the germline ends. The CDR3 has 13 amino acids. Germline V gene data show CDR1 as SGHKS and CDR2 as YYEKEE (reference sequence). The CDR3 spells CASRRDPEGTIYF. In DNA form, the CDR3 reads TGTGCCAGCAGGCGGGACCCCGAAGGCACCATATATTTT.

The chain carries TRBV3-1 (or the pseudogene TRBV3-2) and TRBJ1-2; D remains ambiguous. The germline CDR1 and CDR2 sequences are LGHDT and YNNKEL (reference sequence). CDR3 size: 12 residues. V lost 2 bases to trimming and J lost 8 bases, with 9 bases between them. CDR3 sequence (DNA): TGTGCCAGCAGCCAAACCAGACAAGGCTACACCTTC. This translates into CASSQTRQGYTF.

CDR3 sequence reads: CASSQPRGTQYF. The CDR3 DNA follows: TGCGCCAGCAGCCAACCCAGGGGTACGCAGTATTTT. The genes are TRBV4-1 and TRBJ2-3; a possible D gene is TRBD1 (6 bases). The V and J ends lost 2 bases and 8 bases respectively, with 8 bases between them. The CDR3 contains 12 residues. Germline V gene lookup returns CDR1 MGHRA and CDR2 YSYEKL.

The chain has TRBV2 and TRBJ2-7; 7 nucleotides match TRBD1. J lost 2 bases, V lost 6 bases, and 4 bases had no gene match. The CDR3 runs 13 residues. The V gene's germline CDR1 is SNHLY and CDR2 FYNNEI. The CDR3 protein is CASSVGQAYEQYF. Here the CDR3 DNA reads TGTGCCAGCAGCGTAGGACAGGCCTACGAGCAGTACTTC. Full variable domain (missing parts from reference TRBV2 and TRBJ2-7): EPEVTQTPSHQVTQMGQEVILRCVPISNHLYFYWYRQILGQKVEFLVSFYNNEISEKSEIFDDQFSVERPDGSNFTLKIRSTKLEDSAMYFCASSVGQAYEQYFGPGTRLTVT.

This chain links TRBV4-3 with TRBJ2-5; a possible D gene is TRBD1 (6 bases). The CDR3 consists of 16 residues. CDR1 is LGHNA and CDR2 is YSLEER in the germline V gene. V was pared by 0 bases and J by 5 bases, with 16 bases between. Here the CDR3 reads CASSQDLKGGGETQYF. CDR3 DNA sequence: TGCGCCAGCAGCCAAGATTTAAAAGGGGGTGGCGAGACCCAGTACTTC.

The rearrangement joins TRBV28 to TRBJ2-3; maybe TRBD1 (6 bases). V was pared by 5 bases and J by 9 bases, with 21 bases between. CDR1 and CDR2 (germline): MDHEN, SYDVKM. CDR3 length: 15 amino acids. The chain's CDR3 is CASSRQTTGGLTQYF. The CDR3 DNA sequence: TGTGCCAGCAGTCGCCAAACTACTGGGGGCCTAACGCAGTATTTT.

The chain has TRBV13 and TRBJ2-7; TRBD1 might be the D (6 bases). Germline assignment: CDR1 PRHDT and CDR2 FYEKMQ (reference sequence). The CDR3 is 14 amino acids. Trimming stripped 5 bases from V and 0 bases from J, with 11 bases between. CDR3 sequence: CASSPRDTSYEQYF. CDR3 DNA sequence: TGTGCCAGCAGCCCGAGGGACACCTCCTACGAGCAGTACTTC.

The chain is built from TRBV5-1 and TRBJ1-2; TRBD1 matches at 9 bases. Trimming at V came to 0 bases and at J to 3 bases, leaving 6 bases not matched to a gene. The germline V gene has CDR1 SGHRS and CDR2 YFSETQ. This CDR3 is built from 16 residues. In DNA, the CDR3 is TGCGCCAGCAGCTTGGACCTAAGGACAGGGGACTATGGCTACACCTTC. The encoded protein is CASSLDLRTGDYGYTF.

There are a few counts of this clone. The chain employs TRBV6-5 and TRBJ2-5; possible D gene TRBD2, 7 bases. Germline lookup yields CDR1 MNHEY and CDR2 SVGAGI. This CDR3 region has 15 residues. Trimming stripped 5 bases from V and 3 bases from J, with 16 bases between. The CDR3 loop reads CASSRQGRVKETQYF. Written as DNA, the CDR3 is TGTGCCAGCAGTAGGCAGGGGAGGGTTAAAGAGACCCAGTACTTC.

CDR3 loop: CASSLLGLYGYTF. Here the CDR3 DNA reads TGTGCCAGCAGTTTGCTTGGGCTCTATGGCTACACCTTC. The chain joins TRBV27 to TRBJ1-2; D ambiguous. The CDR3 runs to 13 residues. V was clipped by 3 bases and J by 4 bases, with 9 bases between them. The germline CDR1 and CDR2 sequences are MNHEY and SMNVEV (reference sequence).

This chain uses TRBV19 with TRBJ1-6, with D unclear. Germline-derived CDR1 and CDR2 are LNHDA and SQIVND (reference sequence). Trimming stripped 8 bases from V and 6 bases from J, with 14 bases between. The CDR3 contains 14 residues. In DNA form, the CDR3 reads TGTGCCAGTTCCGCACGGGGTACTAATTCACCCCTCCACTTT. Amino acid sequence: CASSARGTNSPLHF.

This rearrangement joins TRBV7-2 to TRBJ1-6; D not resolved. Trimming removed 2 bases at V and 7 bases at J, with 21 bases between. The germline gives CDR1 SGHTA, CDR2 FQGNSA. This CDR3 has 18 residues. Written as DNA, the CDR3 is TGTGCCAGCAGCTTAAGTACGATGGCGGGGAGAGGAAATTCACCCCTCCACTTT. It is translated as CASSLSTMAGRGNSPLHF.

The chain links TRBV4-1 to TRBJ1-5; D may be TRBD1 (6 bases). Looked up from germline, CDR1 is MGHRA and CDR2 is YSYEKL. Deletions cut 3 bases from V and 5 bases from J, with 17 bases between. CDR3 length equals 16 residues. The CDR3 DNA sequence: TGCGCCAGCAGCCATATACAGGGTCAGCGCGATCAGCCCCAGCATTTT. Protein product: CASSHIQGQRDQPQHF.

This clone has ten or more counts. The chain links TRBV4-1 to TRBJ1-4, with D unresolved. This CDR3 region has 18 residues. The V gene's germline CDR1 is MGHRA and CDR2 YSYEKL. V lost 2 bases and J 0 bases, leaving 16 bases between the germline ends. CDR3: CASSQIIPLGATNEKLFF. The CDR3, as DNA: TGCGCCAGCAGCCAAATAATACCACTCGGTGCAACTAATGAAAAACTGTTTTTT.

The J gene is TRBJ2-5, the V gene TRBV18; 12 nucleotides match TRBD2. Per the germline V gene, CDR1 is KGHSH and CDR2 is LQKENI. Trimming at V came to 1 base and at J to 1 base, leaving 7 bases not matched to a gene. The CDR3 spans 18 residues. CDR3 DNA sequence: TGTGCCAGCTCACCACGAGCTAGCGGGGGGGCCCTCCAAGAGACCCAGTACTTC. Encoded protein: CASSPRASGGALQETQYF.

The V and J genes are TRBV30 and TRBJ2-2, with D maybe TRBD2 (6 bases). V was cut by 5 bases and J by 5 bases, with 12 bases left in between. There are 13 residues in the CDR3. Germline V lookup: CDR1 GTSNPN, CDR2 SVGIG (reference sequence). This chain's CDR3 is CAWSGGWTGELFF. As DNA, the CDR3 is TGTGCCTGGTCCGGGGGATGGACCGGGGAGCTGTTTTTT.

CDR3 bases: TGCGCCAGCAGCTTAAGGTCCGGACGGGAGCCCTACGAGCAGTACTTC. It yields the protein CASSLRSGREPYEQYF. V usage is TRBV5-1 and J usage is TRBJ2-7; the D gene is possibly TRBD2 (6 bases). The CDR3 consists of 16 residues. Germline CDR1 is SGHRS and CDR2 is YFSETQ. Trimming removed 2 bases from V and 2 bases from J, with 17 bases in between.

V and J are TRBV7-2 and TRBJ2-5, with D possibly being TRBD2 (6 bases). Trimming took off 5 bases at V and 7 bases at J, with 17 bases between the two ends. This CDR3 has 14 residues. Germline CDR1 SGHTA, CDR2 FQGNSA. The CDR3 DNA sequence: TGTGCCAGCAGCCCCCCGACGGGGGTGGGGACCCAGTACTTC. It is translated as CASSPPTGVGTQYF.